This T cell receptor beta chain derives from a study of T cells in Graves' hyperthyroidism and ophthalmopathy. Study in general: Peripheral blood draws took place at initial diagnosis, ahead of any treatment.

The germline CDR1 and CDR2 sequences are LGHNT and FRNRAP. V was pared by 2 bases and J by 6 bases, with 19 bases between. The CDR3 loop spans 16 amino acids. Amplification of TCR beta CDR3 regions was performed using RNA transcripts as template. Carried out on the TCR CDR3, a first-round RT-PCR used the HTBI primer set. MiXCR was run by TCRdb on the multiplex PCR reads, yielding one entry per CDR3 protein. The sample lists approximately 520,000 distinct CDR3 sequences; less than 25% were seen once. Sequenced material: blood. The chain links TRBV12-5 to TRBJ1-2, with D tentatively TRBD1 (6 bases). The sequence was obtained from a woman in her twenties or thirties with Graves' ophthalmopathy. In DNA, the CDR3 is TGTGCTAGTGGTTTGACCCCGGGACACCGAGGAGATGGCTACACCTTC. It codes for CASGLTPGHRGDGYTF.